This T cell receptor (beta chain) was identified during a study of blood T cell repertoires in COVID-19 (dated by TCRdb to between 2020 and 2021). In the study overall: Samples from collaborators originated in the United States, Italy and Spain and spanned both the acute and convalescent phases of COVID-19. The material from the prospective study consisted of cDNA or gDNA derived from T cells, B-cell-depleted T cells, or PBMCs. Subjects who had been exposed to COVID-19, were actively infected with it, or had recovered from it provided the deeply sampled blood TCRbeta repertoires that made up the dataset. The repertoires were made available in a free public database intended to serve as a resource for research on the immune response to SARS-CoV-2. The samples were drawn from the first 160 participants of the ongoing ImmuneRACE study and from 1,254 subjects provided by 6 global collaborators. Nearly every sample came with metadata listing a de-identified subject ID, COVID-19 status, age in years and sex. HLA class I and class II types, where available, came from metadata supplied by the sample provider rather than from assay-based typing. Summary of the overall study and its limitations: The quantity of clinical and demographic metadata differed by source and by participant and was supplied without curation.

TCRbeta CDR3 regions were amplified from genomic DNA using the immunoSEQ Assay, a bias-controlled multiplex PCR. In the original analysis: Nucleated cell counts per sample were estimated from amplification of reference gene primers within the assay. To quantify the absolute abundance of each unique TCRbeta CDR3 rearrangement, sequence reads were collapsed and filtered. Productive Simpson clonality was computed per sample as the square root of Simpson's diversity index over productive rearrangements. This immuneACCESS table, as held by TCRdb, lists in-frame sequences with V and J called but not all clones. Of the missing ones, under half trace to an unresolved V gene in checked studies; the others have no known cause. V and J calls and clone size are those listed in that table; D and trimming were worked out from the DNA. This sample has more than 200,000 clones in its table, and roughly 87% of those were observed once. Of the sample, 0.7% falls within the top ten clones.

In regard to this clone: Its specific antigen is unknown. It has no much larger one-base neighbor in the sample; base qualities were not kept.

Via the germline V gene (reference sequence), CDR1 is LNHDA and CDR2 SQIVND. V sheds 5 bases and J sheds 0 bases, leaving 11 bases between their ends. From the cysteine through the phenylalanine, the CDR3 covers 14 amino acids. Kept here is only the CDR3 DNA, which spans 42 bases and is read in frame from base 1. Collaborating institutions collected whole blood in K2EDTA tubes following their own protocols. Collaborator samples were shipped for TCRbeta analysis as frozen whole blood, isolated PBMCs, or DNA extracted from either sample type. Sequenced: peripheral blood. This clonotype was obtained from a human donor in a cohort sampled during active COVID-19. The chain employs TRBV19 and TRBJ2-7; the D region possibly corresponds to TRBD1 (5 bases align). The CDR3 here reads CASSQTETSYEQYF. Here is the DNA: TGTGCCAGTAGTCAGACAGAAACCTCCTACGAGCAGTACTTC.